The entry below gives a single T cell receptor beta chain sequence along with its context. The antigen is undetermined. The CDR3 has 15 residues. Looked up from germline, CDR1 is SGDLS and CDR2 is YYNGEE. V gave up 0 bases and J gave up 0 bases, with 7 bases separating them. The regulatory T cell sort gate was CD4+CD25hiCD127low/negative. Original methodology: Patients' Tregs yielded about 51,000 distinct TCRbeta sequences; donors' 85,000 to 100,000. Libraries were prepared by immunoSEQ multiplex PCR; TCRdb keeps only in-frame clonotypes and omits some of them. V, J and clone size are taken as reported in that table, and D and trimming were inferred from the DNA itself. The data contain roughly 24,000 clones, over 80% of them singletons. The data were taken from a study of B cell selection in AIRE deficiency. Study-wide points: About 31% of healthy-shared Treg TCRbeta sequences appeared in patient Tconv cells. Healthy Tconv contained around two fifths of shared healthy Treg sequences; only TCRbeta sequenced. Healthy donors alone shared around 33% of fewer than 4,000 Treg sequences; patients alone 8.5% to 10%.

The rearrangement links TRBV9 to TRBJ1-5; possible D gene TRBD1, 5 bases. The sample comprised CD4+CD25+ Tregs sorted from PBMCs. The sequence was collected from a human donor in good health. CDR3 DNA: TGTGCCAGCAGCGTAGGACAGTCTAGCAATCAGCCCCAGCATTTT. Protein: CASSVGQSSNQPQHF.